The present TCR beta chain was sequenced within a study of blood T cell repertoires in COVID-19. Study in general: The origin of the acute and convalescent COVID-19 samples was the United States, Italy and Spain. Sample material is recorded as cDNA or gDNA derived from T cells, B-cell-depleted T cells, or PBMCs.

V was clipped by 4 bases and J by 6 bases, with 20 bases between them. CDR1 is SGHRS and CDR2 is YFSETQ in the germline V gene. The CDR3 extends over 16 amino acids. In the source study's methods: Researchers report that nucleated cell counts were estimated from reference gene primer amplification. Repertoires were generated with immunoSEQ multiplex PCR, while TCRdb's copy carries only in-frame clones and drops some. V, J and clone size are those of that table, while D and trimming were read from the DNA. The sample lists roughly 18,000 clones, approximately 86% occurring once. The chain employs TRBV5-1 and TRBJ2-1; the D gene is possibly TRBD1 (7 bases). The sequencing input was peripheral blood. The TCR was taken from a man between 65 and 85 years old with acute or convalescent COVID-19. The CDR3 loop reads CASSTQGGGLLNEQFF. CDR3 DNA sequence: TGCGCCAGCAGCACCCAGGGGGGAGGCCTCCTCAATGAGCAGTTCTTC.